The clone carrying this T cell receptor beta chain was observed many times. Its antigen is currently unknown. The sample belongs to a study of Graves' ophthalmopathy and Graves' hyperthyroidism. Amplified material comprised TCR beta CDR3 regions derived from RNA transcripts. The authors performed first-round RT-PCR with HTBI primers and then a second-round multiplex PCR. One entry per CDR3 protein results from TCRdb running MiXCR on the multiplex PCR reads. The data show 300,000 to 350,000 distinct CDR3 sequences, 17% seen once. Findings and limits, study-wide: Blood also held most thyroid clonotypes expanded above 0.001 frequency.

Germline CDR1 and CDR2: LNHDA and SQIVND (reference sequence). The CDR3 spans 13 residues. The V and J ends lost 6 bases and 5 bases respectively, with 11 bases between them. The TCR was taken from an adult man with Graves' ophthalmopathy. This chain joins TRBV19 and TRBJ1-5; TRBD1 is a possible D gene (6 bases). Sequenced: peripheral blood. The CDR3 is CASRYRADQPQHF. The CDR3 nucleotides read TGTGCCAGTAGATACAGGGCCGATCAGCCCCAGCATTTT.